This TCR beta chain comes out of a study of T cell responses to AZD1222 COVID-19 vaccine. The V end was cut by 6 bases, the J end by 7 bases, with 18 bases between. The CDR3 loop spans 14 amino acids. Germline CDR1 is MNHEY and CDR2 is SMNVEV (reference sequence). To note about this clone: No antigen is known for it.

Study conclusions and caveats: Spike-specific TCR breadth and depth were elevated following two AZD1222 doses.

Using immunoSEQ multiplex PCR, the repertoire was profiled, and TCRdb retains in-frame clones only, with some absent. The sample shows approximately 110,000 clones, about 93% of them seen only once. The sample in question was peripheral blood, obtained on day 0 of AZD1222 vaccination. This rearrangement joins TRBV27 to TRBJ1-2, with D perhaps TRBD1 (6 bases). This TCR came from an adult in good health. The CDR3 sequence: CASSLRNRVSGYTF. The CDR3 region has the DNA TGTGCCAGCAGCCTCCGCAACAGGGTCTCTGGCTACACCTTC.